This note documents a single TCR beta chain sequence. This CDR3 region has 15 residues. Per the germline V gene, CDR1 is MNHNS and CDR2 is SASEGT. V was cut by 2 bases and J by 3 bases, with 13 bases left in between. This record belongs to a study of T-cell reconstitution after alpha-beta-depleted transplantation in children. Using unique molecular identifiers, the investigators prepared the TCRbeta library. TCRdb used MiXCR to reprocess the PCR reads, holding one entry per CDR3 protein. The sample consists of 150,000 to 250,000 distinct CDR3 sequences, roughly 14% of them appearing once. The chain employs TRBV6-1 and TRBJ1-1; D unclear. The clonotype comes from a human donor who donated a stem cell graft to a child with acute lymphoblastic leukemia. This specimen consisted of PBMCs from the stem cell graft donor, obtained from the stem cell graft. For the CDR3, the DNA is TGTGCCAGCAGTGAATGGGCAATCCTCTACACTGAAGCTTTCTTT. It encodes CASSEWAILYTEAFF.